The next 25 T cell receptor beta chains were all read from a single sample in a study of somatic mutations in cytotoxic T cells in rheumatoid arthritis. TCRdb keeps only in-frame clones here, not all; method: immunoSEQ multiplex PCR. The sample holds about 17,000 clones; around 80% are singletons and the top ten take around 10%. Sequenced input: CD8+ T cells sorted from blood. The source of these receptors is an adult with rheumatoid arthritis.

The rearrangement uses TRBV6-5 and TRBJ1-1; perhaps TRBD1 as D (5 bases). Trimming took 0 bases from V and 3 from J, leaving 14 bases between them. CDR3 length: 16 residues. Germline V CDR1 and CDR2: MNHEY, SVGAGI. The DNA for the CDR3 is TGTGCCAGCAGTTACTCGAGTGTGGGGACGTACACTGAAGCTTTCTTT. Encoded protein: CASSYSSVGTYTEAFF.

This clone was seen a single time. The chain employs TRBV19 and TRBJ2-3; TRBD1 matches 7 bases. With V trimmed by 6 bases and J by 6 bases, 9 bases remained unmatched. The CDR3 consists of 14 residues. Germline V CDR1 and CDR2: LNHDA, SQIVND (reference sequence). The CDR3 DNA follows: TGTGCCAGTAGCCAACCGACAGGGTGGGATACGCAGTATTTT. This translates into CASSQPTGWDTQYF.

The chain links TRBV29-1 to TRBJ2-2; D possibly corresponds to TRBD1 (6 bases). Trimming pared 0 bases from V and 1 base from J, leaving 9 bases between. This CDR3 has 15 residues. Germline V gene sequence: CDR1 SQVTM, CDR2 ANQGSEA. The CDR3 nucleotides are TGCAGCGTTGAAGATGGACAGAGGAACACCGGGGAGCTGTTTTTT. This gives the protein CSVEDGQRNTGELFF.

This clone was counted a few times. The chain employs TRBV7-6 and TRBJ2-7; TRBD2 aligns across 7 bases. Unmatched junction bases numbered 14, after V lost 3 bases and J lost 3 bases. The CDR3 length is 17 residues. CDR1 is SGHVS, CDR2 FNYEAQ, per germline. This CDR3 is CASSLGLSSGGLYEQYF. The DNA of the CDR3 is TGTGCCAGCAGCTTGGGCCTGTCTAGCGGAGGTCTCTACGAGCAGTACTTC.

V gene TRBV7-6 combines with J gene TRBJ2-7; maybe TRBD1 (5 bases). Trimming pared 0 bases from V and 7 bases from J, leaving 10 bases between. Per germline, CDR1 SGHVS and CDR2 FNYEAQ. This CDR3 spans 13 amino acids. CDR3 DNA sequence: TGTGCCAGCAGCTTAGCGGGGCAGACTGAGCAGTACTTC. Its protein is CASSLAGQTEQYF.

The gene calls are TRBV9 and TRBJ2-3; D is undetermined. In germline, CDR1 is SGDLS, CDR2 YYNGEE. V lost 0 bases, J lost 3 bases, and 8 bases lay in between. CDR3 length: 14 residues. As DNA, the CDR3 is TGTGCCAGCAGCGTAGGAAGTGGGACAGATACGCAGTATTTT. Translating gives CASSVGSGTDTQYF.

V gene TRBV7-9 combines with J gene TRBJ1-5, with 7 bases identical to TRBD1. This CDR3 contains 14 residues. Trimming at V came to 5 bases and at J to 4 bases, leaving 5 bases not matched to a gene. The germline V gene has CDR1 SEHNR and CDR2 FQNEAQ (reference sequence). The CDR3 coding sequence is TGTGCCAGCAGCAAGACAGGGCGAAATCAGCCCCAGCATTTT. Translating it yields CASSKTGRNQPQHF.

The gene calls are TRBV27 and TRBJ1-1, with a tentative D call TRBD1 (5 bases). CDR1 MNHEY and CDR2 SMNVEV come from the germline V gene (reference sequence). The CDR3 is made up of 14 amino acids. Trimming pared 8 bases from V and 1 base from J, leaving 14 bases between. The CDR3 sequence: CASAVGGGNTEAFF. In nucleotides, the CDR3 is TGTGCCAGCGCAGTCGGTGGGGGGAACACTGAAGCTTTCTTT.

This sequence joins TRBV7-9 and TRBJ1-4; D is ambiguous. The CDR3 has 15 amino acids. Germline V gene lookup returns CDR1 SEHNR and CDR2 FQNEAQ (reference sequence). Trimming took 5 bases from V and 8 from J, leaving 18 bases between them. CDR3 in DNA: TGTGCCAGCAGCCCACCGGCAGCGGCGCCGGAAAAACTGTTTTTT. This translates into CASSPPAAAPEKLFF.

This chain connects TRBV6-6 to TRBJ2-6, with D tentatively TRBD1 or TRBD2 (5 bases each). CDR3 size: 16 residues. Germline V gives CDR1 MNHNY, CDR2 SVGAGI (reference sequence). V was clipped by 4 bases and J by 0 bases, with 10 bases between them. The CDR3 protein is CASSWDGSSGANVLTF. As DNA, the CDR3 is TGTGCCAGCAGTTGGGACGGCAGCTCTGGGGCCAACGTCCTGACTTTC.

The CDR3 region is CASSLGTGGAIGYTF. The CDR3 bases are TGTGCCAGCAGCCTTGGGACAGGGGGCGCGATTGGCTACACCTTC. V and J are TRBV7-9 and TRBJ1-2, with 12 bases identical to TRBD1. This CDR3 has 15 amino acids. Germline V gene lookup returns CDR1 SEHNR and CDR2 FQNEAQ (reference sequence). The trim removed 5 bases at V and 7 bases at J, leaving 8 bases unmatched.

CDR3 nucleotides: TGTGCCAGCAGTGGATACGCCCAGCGGGCTTTCTTT. Its translation: CASSGYAQRAFF. The rearrangement links TRBV25-1 to TRBJ1-1; no definite D call. The V end lost 4 bases, the J end lost 11 bases, and 14 bases lay between the germline ends. CDR1 is MGHDK, CDR2 SYGVNS, per germline. This CDR3 region has 12 residues.

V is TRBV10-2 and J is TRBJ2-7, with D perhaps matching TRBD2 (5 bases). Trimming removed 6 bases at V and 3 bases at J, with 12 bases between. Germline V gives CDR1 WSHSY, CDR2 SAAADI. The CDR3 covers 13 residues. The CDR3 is CASSSGSNYEQYF. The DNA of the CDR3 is TGCGCCAGCAGCTCGGGAAGCAACTACGAGCAGTACTTC.

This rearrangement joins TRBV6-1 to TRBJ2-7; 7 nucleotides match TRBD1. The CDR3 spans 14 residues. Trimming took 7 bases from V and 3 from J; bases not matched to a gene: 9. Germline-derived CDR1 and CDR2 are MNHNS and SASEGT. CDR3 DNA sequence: TGTGCCAGCATGGATTGGGACAGAGGCTACGAGCAGTACTTC. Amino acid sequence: CASMDWDRGYEQYF.

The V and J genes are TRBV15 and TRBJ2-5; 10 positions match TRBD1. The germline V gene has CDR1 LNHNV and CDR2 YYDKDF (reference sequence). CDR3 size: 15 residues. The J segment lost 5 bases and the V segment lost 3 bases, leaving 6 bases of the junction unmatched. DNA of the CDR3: TGTGCCACCAGCAGCCAGACAGGGGGCCCGGAGACCCAGTACTTC. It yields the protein CATSSQTGGPETQYF.

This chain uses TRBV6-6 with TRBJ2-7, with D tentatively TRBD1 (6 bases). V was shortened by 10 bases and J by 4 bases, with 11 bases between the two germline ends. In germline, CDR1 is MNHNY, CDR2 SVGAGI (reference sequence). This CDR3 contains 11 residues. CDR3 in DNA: TGTGCCACGAGACAGGCTTACGAGCAGTACTTC. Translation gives CATRQAYEQYF.

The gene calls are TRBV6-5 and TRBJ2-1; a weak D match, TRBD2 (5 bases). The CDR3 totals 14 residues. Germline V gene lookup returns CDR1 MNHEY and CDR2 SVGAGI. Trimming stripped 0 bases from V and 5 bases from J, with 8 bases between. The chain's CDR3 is CASSYSSGNNEQFF. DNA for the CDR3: TGTGCCAGCAGTTACTCGTCGGGGAACAATGAGCAGTTCTTC.

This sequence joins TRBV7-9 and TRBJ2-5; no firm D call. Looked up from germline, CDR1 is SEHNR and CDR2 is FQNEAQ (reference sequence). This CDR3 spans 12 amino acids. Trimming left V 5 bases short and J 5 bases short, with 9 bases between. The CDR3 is CASSEWPETQYF. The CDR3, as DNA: TGTGCCAGCAGCGAGTGGCCCGAGACCCAGTACTTC.

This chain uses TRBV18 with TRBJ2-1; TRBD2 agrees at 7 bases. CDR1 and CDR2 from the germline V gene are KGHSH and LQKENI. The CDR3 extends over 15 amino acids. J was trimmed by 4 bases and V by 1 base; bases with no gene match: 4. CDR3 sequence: CASSPQGTKYNEQFF. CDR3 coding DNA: TGTGCCAGCTCACCACAAGGGACTAAGTACAATGAGCAGTTCTTC.

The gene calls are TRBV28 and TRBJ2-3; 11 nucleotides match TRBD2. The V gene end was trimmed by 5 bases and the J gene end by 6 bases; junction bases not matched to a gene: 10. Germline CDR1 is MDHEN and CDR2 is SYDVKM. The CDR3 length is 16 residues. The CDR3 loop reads CASSDLSGGAGDTQYF. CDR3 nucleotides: TGTGCCAGCAGTGATCTTAGCGGGGGGGCAGGGGATACGCAGTATTTT.

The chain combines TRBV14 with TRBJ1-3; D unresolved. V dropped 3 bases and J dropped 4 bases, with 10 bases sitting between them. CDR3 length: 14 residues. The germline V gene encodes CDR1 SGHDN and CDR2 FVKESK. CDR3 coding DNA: TGTGCCAGCAGCCAGTTGGGCAGAGGAAACACCATATATTTT. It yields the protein CASSQLGRGNTIYF.

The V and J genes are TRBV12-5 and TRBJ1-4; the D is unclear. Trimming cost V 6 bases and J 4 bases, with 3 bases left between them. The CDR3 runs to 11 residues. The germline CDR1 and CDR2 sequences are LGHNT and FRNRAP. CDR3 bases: TGTGCTAGTGGCCATAATGAAAAACTGTTTTTT. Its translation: CASGHNEKLFF.

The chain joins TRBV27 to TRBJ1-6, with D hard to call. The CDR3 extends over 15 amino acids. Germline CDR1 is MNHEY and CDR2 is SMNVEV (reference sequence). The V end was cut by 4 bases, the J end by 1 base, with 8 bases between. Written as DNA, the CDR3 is TGTGCCAGCAGTTGGAAGGGTTCCTATAATTCACCCCTCCACTTT. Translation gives CASSWKGSYNSPLHF.

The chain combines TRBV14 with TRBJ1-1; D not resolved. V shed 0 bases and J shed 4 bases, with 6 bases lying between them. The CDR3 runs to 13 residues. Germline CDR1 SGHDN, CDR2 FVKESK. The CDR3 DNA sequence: TGTGCCAGCAGCCAAGAAGGGTTCACTGAAGCTTTCTTT. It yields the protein CASSQEGFTEAFF.

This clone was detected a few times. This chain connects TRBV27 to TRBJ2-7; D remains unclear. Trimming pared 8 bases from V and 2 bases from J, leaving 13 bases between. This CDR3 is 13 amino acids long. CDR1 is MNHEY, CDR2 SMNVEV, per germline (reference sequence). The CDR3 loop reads CASSPLKAYEQYF. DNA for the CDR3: TGTGCCAGCTCTCCATTAAAGGCCTACGAGCAGTACTTC.